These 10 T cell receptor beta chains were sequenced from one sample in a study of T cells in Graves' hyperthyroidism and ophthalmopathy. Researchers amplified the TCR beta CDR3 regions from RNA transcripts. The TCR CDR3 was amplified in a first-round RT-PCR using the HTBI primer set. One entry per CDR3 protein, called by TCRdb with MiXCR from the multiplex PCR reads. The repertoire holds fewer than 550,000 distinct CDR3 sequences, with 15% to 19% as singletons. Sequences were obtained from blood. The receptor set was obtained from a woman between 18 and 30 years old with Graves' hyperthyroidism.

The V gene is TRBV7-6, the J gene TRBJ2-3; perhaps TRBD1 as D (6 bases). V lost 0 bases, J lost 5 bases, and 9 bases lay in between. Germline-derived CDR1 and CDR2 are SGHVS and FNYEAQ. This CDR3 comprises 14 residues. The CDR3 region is CASSLAAGVDTQYF. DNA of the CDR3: TGTGCCAGCAGCTTAGCGGCAGGGGTAGATACGCAGTATTTT.

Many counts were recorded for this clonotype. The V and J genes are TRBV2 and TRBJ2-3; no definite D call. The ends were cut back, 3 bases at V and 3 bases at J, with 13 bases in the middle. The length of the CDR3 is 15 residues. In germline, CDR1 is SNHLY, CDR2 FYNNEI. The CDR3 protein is CASSDSGVGTDTQYF. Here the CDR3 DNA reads TGTGCCAGCAGTGATTCCGGCGTGGGGACAGATACGCAGTATTTT.

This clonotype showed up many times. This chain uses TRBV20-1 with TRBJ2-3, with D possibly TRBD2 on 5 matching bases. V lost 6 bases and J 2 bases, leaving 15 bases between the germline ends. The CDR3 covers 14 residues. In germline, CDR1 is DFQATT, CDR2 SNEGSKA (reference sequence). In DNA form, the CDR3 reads TGCAGTGCCAAGTGGCAGGAGGTCACAGATACGCAGTATTTT. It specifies CSAKWQEVTDTQYF.

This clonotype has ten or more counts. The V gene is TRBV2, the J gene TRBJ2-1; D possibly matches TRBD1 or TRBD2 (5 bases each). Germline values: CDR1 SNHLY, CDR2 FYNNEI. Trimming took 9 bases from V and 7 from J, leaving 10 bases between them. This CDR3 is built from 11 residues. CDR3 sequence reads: CARGVMNEQFF. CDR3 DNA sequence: TGTGCCAGGGGGGTGATGAATGAGCAGTTCTTC.

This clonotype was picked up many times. In DNA form, the CDR3 reads TGTGCCAGCAGCTTAGTGGCCAGCGGGGGATATTCAGATACGCAGTATTTT. It is translated as CASSLVASGGYSDTQYF. The V gene is TRBV7-2, the J gene TRBJ2-3; 8 nucleotides align to TRBD2. CDR3 length equals 17 residues. The germline gives CDR1 SGHTA, CDR2 FQGNSA. The V and J ends lost 1 base and 4 bases, in that order; junction bases with no gene match: 10.

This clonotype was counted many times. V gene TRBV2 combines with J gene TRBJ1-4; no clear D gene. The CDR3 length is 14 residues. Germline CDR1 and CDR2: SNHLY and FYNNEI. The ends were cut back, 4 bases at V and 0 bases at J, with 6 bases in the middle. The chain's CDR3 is CASSVIATNEKLFF. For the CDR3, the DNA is TGTGCCAGCAGTGTGATTGCAACTAATGAAAAACTGTTTTTT. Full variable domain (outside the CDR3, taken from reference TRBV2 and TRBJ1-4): EPEVTQTPSHQVTQMGQEVILRCVPISNHLYFYWYRQILGQKVEFLVSFYNNEISEKSEIFDDQFSVERPDGSNFTLKIRSTKLEDSAMYFCASSVIATNEKLFFGSGTQLSVL.

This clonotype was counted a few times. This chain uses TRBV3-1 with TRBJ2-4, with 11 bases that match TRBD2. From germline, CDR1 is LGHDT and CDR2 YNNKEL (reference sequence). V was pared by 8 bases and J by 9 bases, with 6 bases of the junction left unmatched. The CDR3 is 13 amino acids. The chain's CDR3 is CASRASGRFIQYF. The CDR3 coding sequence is TGTGCCAGCCGTGCTAGCGGGAGGTTCATTCAGTACTTC.

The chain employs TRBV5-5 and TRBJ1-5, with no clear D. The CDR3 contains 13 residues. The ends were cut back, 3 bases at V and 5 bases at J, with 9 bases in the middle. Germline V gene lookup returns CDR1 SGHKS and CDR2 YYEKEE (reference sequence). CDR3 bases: TGTGCCAGCAGCTCCGCTTCGCATCAGCCCCAGCATTTT. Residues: CASSSASHQPQHF.

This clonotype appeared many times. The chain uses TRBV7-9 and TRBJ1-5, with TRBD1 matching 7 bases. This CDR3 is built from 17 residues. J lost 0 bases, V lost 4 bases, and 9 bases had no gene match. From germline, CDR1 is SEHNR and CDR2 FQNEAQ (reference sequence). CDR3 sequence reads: CASSSLLDRDSNQPQHF. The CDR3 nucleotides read TGTGCCAGCAGCTCCTTACTCGACAGGGATAGCAATCAGCCCCAGCATTTT.

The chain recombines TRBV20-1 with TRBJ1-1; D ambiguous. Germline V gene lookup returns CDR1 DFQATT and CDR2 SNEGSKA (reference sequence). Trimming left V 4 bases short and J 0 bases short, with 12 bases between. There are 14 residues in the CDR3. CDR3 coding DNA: TGCAGTGCTACCAACCCGGGTATGAACACTGAAGCTTTCTTT. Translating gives CSATNPGMNTEAFF.